This T cell receptor (beta chain) came from a study of regulatory T cells in long-lasting Graves disease. The J segment lost 1 base and the V segment lost 7 bases, leaving 4 bases of the junction unmatched. This CDR3 spans 15 amino acids. CDR1 is SGHAT and CDR2 is FQNNGV in the germline V gene. The TCR beta library used iRepertoire HTBI primers with Arm-PCR amplification of CDR3. TCRdb ran MiXCR on the multiplex PCR reads and lists one entry per CDR3 protein. The data show 450,000 to 700,000 distinct CDR3 sequences, 13% seen once. The time point was: newly diagnosed GD, antithyroid drugs for less than 3 months. With RNA extracted from PBMCs as input, the TCR library was made. The patients were enrolled through endocrinology in Xi'an, China. This sample also belongs to another study, concerning T cells in Graves' hyperthyroidism and ophthalmopathy.

This specimen was peripheral blood mononuclear cells (PBMCs), taken at new diagnosis, from a patient treated with antithyroid drugs. V gene TRBV11-2 combines with J gene TRBJ2-3; 11 nucleotides match TRBD2. The clonotype was recovered from a man in his thirties or forties with Graves disease. DNA for the CDR3: TGTGCCAGCACTAGCGGGAGGATTGGCACAGATACGCAGTATTTT. It translates to CASTSGRIGTDTQYF.